Below are 17 T cell receptor beta chains sequenced from a single sample in a study of blood T cell repertoires in COVID-19. Libraries were prepared by immunoSEQ multiplex PCR; TCRdb keeps only in-frame clonotypes and omits some of them. Here the sample spans 270,000 or so clones, just under 90% being singletons. Sequenced input: PBMCs or T cells enriched from blood (not recorded which). Receptors were obtained from a woman in her 30s with acute COVID-19.

The rearrangement links TRBV6-1 to TRBJ1-2, with a weak D call TRBD1 (5 bases). With 1 base removed from V and 3 bases from J, the gap between germline ends came to 9 bases. Germline values: CDR1 MNHNS, CDR2 SASEGT. The CDR3 has 14 amino acids. The CDR3 loop is CASSEEEGHYGYTF. The CDR3 nucleotides are TGTGCCAGCAGTGAAGAGGAGGGGCACTATGGCTACACCTTC.

The chain carries TRBV29-1 and TRBJ2-7, with D possibly matching TRBD1 (5 bases). The ends were cut back, 4 bases at V and 0 bases at J, with 10 bases in the middle. This CDR3 region has 13 residues. Germline assignment: CDR1 SQVTM and CDR2 ANQGSEA. The DNA for the CDR3 is TGCAGCGTTGGGGGCCCCGACTCCTACGAGCAGTACTTC. This sequence encodes CSVGGPDSYEQYF.

The DNA for the CDR3 is TGTGCCAGCAGCCCCCCGGGGAGCCAAGAGACCCAGTACTTC. This gives the protein CASSPPGSQETQYF. The chain combines TRBV11-2 with TRBJ2-5, with a possible D match to TRBD2 (5 bases). Germline V lookup: CDR1 SGHAT, CDR2 FQNNGV. CDR3 length: 14 amino acids. V was clipped by 5 bases and J by 1 base, with 11 bases between them.

The chain links TRBV6-5 to TRBJ1-1; D unresolved. V was pared by 7 bases and J by 0 bases, with 12 bases between. In germline, CDR1 is MNHEY, CDR2 SVGAGI. The CDR3 consists of 14 residues. CDR3 nucleotides: TGTGCCAGCACCGAAAGAGTCATGAACACTGAAGCTTTCTTT. This encodes CASTERVMNTEAFF.

The CDR3 region has the DNA TGTGCCAGCAGCACACTACCGGGACAGGGCCAGAACACTGAAGCTTTCTTT. The encoded protein is CASSTLPGQGQNTEAFF. The chain couples TRBV7-9 to TRBJ1-1; 9 bases line up with TRBD1. J lost 1 base, V lost 5 bases, and 11 bases had no gene match. The CDR3 sequence is 17 residues long. Germline V lookup: CDR1 SEHNR, CDR2 FQNEAQ (reference sequence).

The chain combines TRBV19 with TRBJ2-1; TRBD1 aligns across 7 bases. The CDR3 runs to 13 residues. Losses at the gene ends were 7 bases for V and 8 bases for J; bases not matched to a gene: 8. Germline values: CDR1 LNHDA, CDR2 SQIVND (reference sequence). In nucleotides, the CDR3 is TGTGCCAGTACTAGACAGGGATGGGATGAGCAGTTCTTC. Protein product: CASTRQGWDEQFF. Full variable domain (rest looked up from reference TRBV19 and TRBJ2-1): DGGITQSPKYLFRKEGQNVTLSCEQNLNHDAMYWYRQDPGQGLRLIYYSQIVNDFQKGDIAEGYSVSREKKESFPLTVTSAQKNPTAFYLCASTRQGWDEQFFGPGTRLTVL.

The chain is built from TRBV28 and TRBJ1-4; unclear D gene. CDR3 length: 12 residues. Germline V gene sequence: CDR1 MDHEN, CDR2 SYDVKM. Trimming took off 6 bases at V and 7 bases at J, with 9 bases between the two ends. DNA for the CDR3: TGTGCCAGCAGCCAATCAATTGAAAAACTGTTTTTT. Translated, it gives CASSQSIEKLFF.

The V call is TRBV25-1, the J call TRBJ2-1; TRBD2 matches 10 bases. From germline, CDR1 is MGHDK and CDR2 SYGVNS. Trimming removed 0 bases from V and 3 bases from J; junction bases left unmatched: 8. The CDR3 has 18 residues. The chain's CDR3 is CASSEYGSSGSIYNEQFF. DNA of the CDR3: TGTGCCAGCAGTGAATATGGTTCTAGCGGGAGTATCTACAATGAGCAGTTCTTC.

As to this clone: Different DNA sequences within this sample yield the same CDR3. This chain links TRBV9 with TRBJ1-1; 7 nucleotides align to TRBD1. Per germline, CDR1 SGDLS and CDR2 YYNGEE. The ends lost 4 bases at V and 0 bases at J; junction bases unmatched: 6. The CDR3 consists of 15 residues. The DNA for the CDR3 is TGTGCCAGCAGCCCACGACAGGGACTGAACACTGAAGCTTTCTTT. Its translation is CASSPRQGLNTEAFF.

This clone was counted a single time. This chain links TRBV10-3 with TRBJ2-7; TRBD1 agrees at 8 bases. Unmatched junction bases numbered 12, after V lost 3 bases and J lost 5 bases. The CDR3 is 16 residues long. Germline-derived CDR1 and CDR2 are ENHRY and SYGVKD. In DNA form, the CDR3 reads TGTGCCATCAGTGAAGTAACAGGGGGGCCCGCCGACGAGCAGTACTTC. Protein product: CAISEVTGGPADEQYF.

This sequence joins TRBV5-5 and TRBJ2-3; possible D gene TRBD2, 5 bases. Germline CDR1 reads SGHKS; CDR2 reads YYEKEE (reference sequence). V lost 0 bases to trimming and J lost 4 bases, with 12 bases between them. This CDR3 spans 15 amino acids. CDR3 bases: TGTGCCAGCAGCTTGGGGGTCGGGGAGCCAGATACGCAGTATTTT. Protein: CASSLGVGEPDTQYF.

The genes are TRBV2 and TRBJ2-1; TRBD2 is a possible D gene (6 bases). Germline V gene lookup returns CDR1 SNHLY and CDR2 FYNNEI. The CDR3 covers 15 residues. The germline V and J ends were trimmed by 7 bases and 0 bases, with 13 bases remaining between them. The CDR3 sequence: CASNGGVSSYNEQFF. The CDR3 DNA sequence: TGTGCCAGCAATGGCGGGGTAAGCTCCTACAATGAGCAGTTCTTC.

The V call is TRBV5-1, the J call TRBJ2-7, with 9 positions matching TRBD2. The germline V gene has CDR1 SGHRS and CDR2 YFSETQ. The junction had 7 bases not matched to a gene; V was cut back by 4 bases and J by 2 bases. This CDR3 is 15 amino acids long. In nucleotides, the CDR3 is TGCGCCAGCAGCCCCCCTAGCGGGGCAACCTACGAGCAGTACTTC. Translation: CASSPPSGATYEQYF.

The rearrangement joins TRBV7-6 to TRBJ2-1, with 8 bases lining up with TRBD1. This CDR3 comprises 14 residues. Germline V gives CDR1 SGHVS, CDR2 FNYEAQ. V lost 5 bases, J lost 6 bases, and 6 bases stayed unmatched. This CDR3 reads CASSENDRGNEQFF. DNA of the CDR3: TGTGCCAGCAGCGAAAATGACAGGGGCAATGAGCAGTTCTTC.

J is TRBJ2-2 and V is TRBV4-1; 11 positions match TRBD2. The junction had 7 bases not matched to a gene; V was cut back by 3 bases and J by 1 base. Per the germline V gene, CDR1 is MGHRA and CDR2 is YSYEKL. The CDR3 length is 18 residues. The CDR3 spells CASSHYPGLAENTGELFF. The DNA of the CDR3 is TGCGCCAGCAGCCATTACCCGGGACTAGCGGAGAACACCGGGGAGCTGTTTTTT.

The chain employs TRBV7-2 and TRBJ2-7, with 9 positions matching TRBD1. The trim removed 5 bases at V and 5 bases at J, leaving 4 bases unmatched. The CDR3 sequence is 13 residues long. Germline CDR1 SGHTA, CDR2 FQGNSA. The CDR3 DNA reads as TGTGCCAGCAGCATGGGACAGGGAGACGAGCAGTACTTC. Protein product: CASSMGQGDEQYF.

This chain joins TRBV5-1 and TRBJ2-2; 8 nucleotides match TRBD2. Germline CDR1 is SGHRS and CDR2 is YFSETQ. The CDR3 is 16 residues long. V was clipped by 0 bases and J by 2 bases; unmatched bases: 3. CDR3 nucleotides: TGCGCCAGCAGCTTGGCACTAGCGGAAAACACCGGGGAGCTGTTTTTT. Its protein product is CASSLALAENTGELFF.